A selection of T cell receptor beta chains follows, all from one sample in a study of blood T cell repertoires in COVID-19. TCRdb's copy holds only in-frame clones and misses some; the assay was immunoSEQ multiplex PCR. The sample includes more than 130,000 clones, about 86% of them seen just once. The specimen was peripheral blood. Receptors were obtained from a woman aged 35 to 49 with acute or convalescent COVID-19. CDR3s include the opening cysteine and the closing phenylalanine or tryptophan. D genes are given only for firm matches. Clone sizes are given selectively: once, few, many, or a class where the clone is expanded.

D: .; length: 16; V: TRBV5-6; J: TRBJ1-1; size: once; DNA: TGTGCCAGCAGCCTACCCGTGGGGAGGGTGAACACTGAAGCTTTCTTT; CDR3: CASSLPVGRVNTEAFF
D: TRBD1; length: 20; V: TRBV7-3; J: TRBJ1-5; size: .; DNA: TGTGCCAGCAGCCCTGCGGACAGGGGGCTCCGAACTTATAGCAATCAGCCCCAGCATTTT; CDR3: CASSPADRGLRTYSNQPQHF
D: .; length: 16; V: TRBV15; J: TRBJ1-2; size: .; DNA: TGTGCCACCAGCAGAGATAGGGCAGGGGTGGGCTATGGCTACACCTTC; CDR3: CATSRDRAGVGYGYTF
D: TRBD2; length: 18; V: TRBV4-3; J: TRBJ2-3; size: .; DNA: TGCGCCAGCAGCCACCAGCAGGGTGAGCGGGGGTGGAGAGATACGCAGTATTTT; CDR3: CASSHQQGERGWRDTQYF
D: .; length: 13; V: TRBV6-1; J: TRBJ1-2; size: .; DNA: TGTGCCAGCAGTGAGAGGGCGACCTATGGCTACACCTTC; CDR3: CASSERATYGYTF
D: .; length: 12; V: TRBV27; J: TRBJ1-2; size: .; DNA: TGTGCCAGCAGTTCTTCAGGGGATGGCTACACCTTC; CDR3: CASSSSGDGYTF
D: .; length: 13; V: TRBV6-5; J: TRBJ2-5; size: .; DNA: TGTGCCAGCAGTTACTATTCTTCTGAGACCCAGTACTTC; CDR3: CASSYYSSETQYF
D: .; length: 13; V: TRBV2; J: TRBJ1-5; size: .; DNA: TGTGCCAGCAGTGTTGGGGGGAATCAGCCCCAGCATTTT; CDR3: CASSVGGNQPQHF
D: .; length: 14; V: TRBV30; J: TRBJ1-3; size: .; DNA: TGTGCCTGGAGTGTCGCGAATTCTGGAAACACCATATATTTT; CDR3: CAWSVANSGNTIYF
D: TRBD2; length: 19; V: TRBV5-1; J: TRBJ2-3; size: .; DNA: TGCGCCAGCAGCTTCAGGGGGACTAGCGGGACCACTAGCACAGATACGCAGTATTTT; CDR3: CASSFRGTSGTTSTDTQYF
D: .; length: 17; V: TRBV4-3; J: TRBJ1-4; size: .; DNA: TGCGCCAGCAGTCGAACATTGGCACCTTCAACTAATGAAAAACTGTTTTTT; CDR3: CASSRTLAPSTNEKLFF
D: TRBD2; length: 17; V: TRBV2; J: TRBJ2-5; size: .; DNA: TGTGCCAGCAGTGAAGCGACGAGACTAGCGGGGTTAGAGACCCAGTACTTC; CDR3: CASSEATRLAGLETQYF
D: .; length: 17; V: TRBV14; J: TRBJ2-2; size: .; DNA: TGTGCCAGCAGCCAAGAAGGACGGGGATGGAACACCGGGGAGCTGTTTTTT; CDR3: CASSQEGRGWNTGELFF
D: .; length: 13; V: TRBV7-2; J: TRBJ2-5; size: .; DNA: TGTGCCAGCAGCTTGAAATTTAGAGAGACCCAGTACTTC; CDR3: CASSLKFRETQYF
D: TRBD1; length: 15; V: TRBV19; J: TRBJ1-1; size: .; DNA: TGTGCCAGTAAAGGACAGGGGGATTTTTACACTGAAGCTTTCTTT; CDR3: CASKGQGDFYTEAFF
D: TRBD2; length: 14; V: TRBV27; J: TRBJ2-7; size: .; DNA: TGTGCCAGCAGCGGACTAGCGGGGGCCTACGAGCAGTACTTC; CDR3: CASSGLAGAYEQYF
D: TRBD1; length: 16; V: TRBV19; J: TRBJ2-3; size: .; DNA: TGTGCCAGTAGTTTACCGGGACAGGGTGTATCAGATACGCAGTATTTT; CDR3: CASSLPGQGVSDTQYF